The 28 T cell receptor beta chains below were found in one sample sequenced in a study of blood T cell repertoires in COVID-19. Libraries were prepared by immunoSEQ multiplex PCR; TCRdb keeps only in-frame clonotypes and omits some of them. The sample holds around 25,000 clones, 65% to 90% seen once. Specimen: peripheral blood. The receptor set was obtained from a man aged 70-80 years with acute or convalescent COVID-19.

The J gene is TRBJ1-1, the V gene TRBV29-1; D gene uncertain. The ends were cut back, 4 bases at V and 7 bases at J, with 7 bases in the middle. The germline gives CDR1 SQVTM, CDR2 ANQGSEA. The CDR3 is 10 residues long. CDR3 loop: CSVAPGEAFF. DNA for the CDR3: TGCAGCGTTGCTCCAGGTGAAGCTTTCTTT. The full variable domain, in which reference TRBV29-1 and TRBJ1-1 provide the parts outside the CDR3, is SAVISQKPSRDICQRGTSLTIQCQVDSQVTMMFWYRQQPGQSLTLIATANQGSEATYESGFVIDKFPISRPNLTFSTLTVSNMSPEDSSIYLCSVAPGEAFFGQGTRLTVV.

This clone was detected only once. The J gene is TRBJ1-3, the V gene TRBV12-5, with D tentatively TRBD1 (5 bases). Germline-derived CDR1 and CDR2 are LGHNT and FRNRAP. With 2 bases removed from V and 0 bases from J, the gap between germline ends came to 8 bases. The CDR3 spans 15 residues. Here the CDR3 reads CASGLLGASGNTIYF. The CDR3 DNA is TGTGCTAGTGGTTTGCTTGGGGCCTCTGGAAACACCATATATTTT.

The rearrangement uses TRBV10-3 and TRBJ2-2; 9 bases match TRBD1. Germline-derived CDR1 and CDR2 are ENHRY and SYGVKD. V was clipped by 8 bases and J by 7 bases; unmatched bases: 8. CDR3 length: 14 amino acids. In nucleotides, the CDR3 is TGTGCCATCGGGAGGACAGGGGAAATCGGGGAGCTGTTTTTT. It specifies CAIGRTGEIGELFF.

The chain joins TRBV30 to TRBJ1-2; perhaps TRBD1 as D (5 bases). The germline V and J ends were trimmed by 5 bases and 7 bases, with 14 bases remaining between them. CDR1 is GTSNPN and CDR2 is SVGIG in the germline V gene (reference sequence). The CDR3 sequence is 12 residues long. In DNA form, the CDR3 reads TGTGCCTGGCCTGGAGGGGAATCTGGCTACACCTTC. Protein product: CAWPGGESGYTF.

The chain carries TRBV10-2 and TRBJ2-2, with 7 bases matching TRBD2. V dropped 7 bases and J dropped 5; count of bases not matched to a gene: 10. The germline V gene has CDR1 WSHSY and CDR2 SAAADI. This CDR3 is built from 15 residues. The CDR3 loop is CASIGGGGPTGELFF. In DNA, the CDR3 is TGCGCCAGCATAGGTGGCGGGGGACCTACCGGGGAGCTGTTTTTT.

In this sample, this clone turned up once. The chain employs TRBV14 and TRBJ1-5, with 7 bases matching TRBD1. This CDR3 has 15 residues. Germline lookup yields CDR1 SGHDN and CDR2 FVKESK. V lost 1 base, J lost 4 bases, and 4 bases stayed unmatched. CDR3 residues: CASSQGGTVNQPQHF. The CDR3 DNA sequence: TGTGCCAGCAGCCAAGGCGGGACAGTTAATCAGCCCCAGCATTTT.

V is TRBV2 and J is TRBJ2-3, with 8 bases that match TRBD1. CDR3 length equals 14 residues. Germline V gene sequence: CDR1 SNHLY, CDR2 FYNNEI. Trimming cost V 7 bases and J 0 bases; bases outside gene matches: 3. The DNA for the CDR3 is TGTGCCAGCAAACGGACAGGGAGCACAGATACGCAGTATTTT. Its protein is CASKRTGSTDTQYF.

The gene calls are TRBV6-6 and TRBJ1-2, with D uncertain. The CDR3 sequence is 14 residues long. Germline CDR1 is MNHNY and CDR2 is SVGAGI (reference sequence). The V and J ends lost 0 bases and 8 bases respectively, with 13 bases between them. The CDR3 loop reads CASSYSFTSGGYTF. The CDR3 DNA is TGTGCCAGCAGTTACTCGTTTACCTCGGGAGGCTACACCTTC.

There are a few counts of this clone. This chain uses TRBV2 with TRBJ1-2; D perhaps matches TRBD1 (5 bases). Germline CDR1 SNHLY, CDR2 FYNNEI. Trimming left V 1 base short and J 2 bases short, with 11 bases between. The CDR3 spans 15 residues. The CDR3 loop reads CASSEDLQANYGYTF. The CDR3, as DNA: TGTGCCAGCAGTGAAGATCTACAGGCCAACTATGGCTACACCTTC. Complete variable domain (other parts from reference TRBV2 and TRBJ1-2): EPEVTQTPSHQVTQMGQEVILRCVPISNHLYFYWYRQILGQKVEFLVSFYNNEISEKSEIFDDQFSVERPDGSNFTLKIRSTKLEDSAMYFCASSEDLQANYGYTFGSGTRLTVV.

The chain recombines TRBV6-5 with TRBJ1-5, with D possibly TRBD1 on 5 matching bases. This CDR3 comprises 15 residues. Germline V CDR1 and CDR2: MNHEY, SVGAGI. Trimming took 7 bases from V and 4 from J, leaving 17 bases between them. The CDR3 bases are TGTGCCAGCATCCCGGGAGGCCGGGGGAATCAGCCCCAGCATTTT. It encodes CASIPGGRGNQPQHF.

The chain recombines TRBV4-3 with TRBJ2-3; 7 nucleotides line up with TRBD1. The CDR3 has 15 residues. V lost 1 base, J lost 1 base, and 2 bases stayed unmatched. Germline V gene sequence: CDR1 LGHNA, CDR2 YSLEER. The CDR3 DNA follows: TGCGCCAGCAGCCAAGGACAGGGCCGCACAGATACGCAGTATTTT. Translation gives CASSQGQGRTDTQYF.

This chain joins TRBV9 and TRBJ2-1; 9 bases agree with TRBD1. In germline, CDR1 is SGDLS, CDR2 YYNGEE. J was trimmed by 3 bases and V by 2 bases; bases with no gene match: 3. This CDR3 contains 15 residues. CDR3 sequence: CASSVGQGYYNEQFF. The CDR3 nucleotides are TGTGCCAGCAGCGTCGGACAGGGGTACTACAATGAGCAGTTCTTC. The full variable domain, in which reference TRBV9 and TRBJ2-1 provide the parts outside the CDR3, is DSGVTQTPKHLITATGQRVTLRCSPRSGDLSVYWYQQSLDQGLQFLIQYYNGEERAKGNILERFSAQQFPDLHSELNLSSLELGDSALYFCASSVGQGYYNEQFFGPGTRLTVL.

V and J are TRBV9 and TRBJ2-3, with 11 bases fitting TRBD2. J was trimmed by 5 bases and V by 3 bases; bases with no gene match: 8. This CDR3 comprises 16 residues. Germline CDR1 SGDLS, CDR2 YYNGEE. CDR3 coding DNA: TGTGCCAGCAGCGCCCTTAGCGGGAGGGCCGTAGATACGCAGTATTTT. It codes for CASSALSGRAVDTQYF.

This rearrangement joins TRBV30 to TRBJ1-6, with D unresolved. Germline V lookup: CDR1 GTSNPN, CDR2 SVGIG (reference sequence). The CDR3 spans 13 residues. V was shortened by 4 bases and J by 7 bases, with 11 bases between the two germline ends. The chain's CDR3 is CAWTPGGNSPLHF. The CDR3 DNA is TGTGCCTGGACCCCTGGAGGGAATTCACCCCTCCACTTT. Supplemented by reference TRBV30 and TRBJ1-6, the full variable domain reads SQTIHQWPATLVQPVGSPLSLECTVEGTSNPNLYWYRQAAGRGLQLLFYSVGIGQISSEVPQNLSASRPQDRQFILSSKKLLLSDSGFYLCAWTPGGNSPLHFGNGTRLTVT.

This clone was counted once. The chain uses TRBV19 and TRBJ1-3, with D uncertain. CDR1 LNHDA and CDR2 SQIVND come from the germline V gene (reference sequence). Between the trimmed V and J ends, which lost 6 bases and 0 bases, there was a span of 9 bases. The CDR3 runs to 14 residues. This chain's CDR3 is CASRTGFSGNTIYF. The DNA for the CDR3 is TGTGCCAGTAGGACGGGGTTCTCTGGAAACACCATATATTTT.

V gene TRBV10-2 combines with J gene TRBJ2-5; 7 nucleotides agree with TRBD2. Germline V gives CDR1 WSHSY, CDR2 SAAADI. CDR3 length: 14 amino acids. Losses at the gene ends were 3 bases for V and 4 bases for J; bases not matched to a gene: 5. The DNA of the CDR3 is TGCGCCAGCAGTGACCAGGGACTACTAGAGACCCAGTACTTC. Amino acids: CASSDQGLLETQYF.

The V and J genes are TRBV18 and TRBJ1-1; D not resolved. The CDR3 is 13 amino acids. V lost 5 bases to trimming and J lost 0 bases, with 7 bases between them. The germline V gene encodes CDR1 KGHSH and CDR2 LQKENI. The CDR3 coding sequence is TGTGCCAGCTCATTTGACATGAACACTGAAGCTTTCTTT. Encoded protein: CASSFDMNTEAFF. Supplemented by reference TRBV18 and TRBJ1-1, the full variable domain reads NAGVMQNPRHLVRRRGQEARLRCSPMKGHSHVYWYRQLPEEGLKFMVYLQKENIIDESGMPKERFSAEFPKEGPSILRIQQVVRGDSAAYFCASSFDMNTEAFFGQGTRLTVV.

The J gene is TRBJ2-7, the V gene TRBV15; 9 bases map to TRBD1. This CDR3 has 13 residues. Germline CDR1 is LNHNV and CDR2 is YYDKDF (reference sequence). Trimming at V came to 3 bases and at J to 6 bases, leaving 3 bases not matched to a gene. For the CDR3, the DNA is TGTGCCACCAGCAGCATGGGACAGGGCGAGCAGTACTTC. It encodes CATSSMGQGEQYF.

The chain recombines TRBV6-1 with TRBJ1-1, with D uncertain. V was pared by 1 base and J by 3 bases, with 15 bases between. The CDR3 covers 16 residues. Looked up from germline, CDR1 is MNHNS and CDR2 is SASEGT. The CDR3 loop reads CASSEGRTARYTEAFF. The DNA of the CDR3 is TGTGCCAGCAGTGAAGGTAGGACTGCACGATACACTGAAGCTTTCTTT.

The CDR3 DNA follows: TGTGCCAGCACAGTGAACACTGAAGCTTTCTTT. It encodes CASTVNTEAFF. The chain has TRBV12-3 or TRBV12-4 and TRBJ1-1, with unresolved D. Trimming removed 7 bases from V and 0 bases from J, with 3 bases in between. The CDR3 has 11 residues.

Here the CDR3 DNA reads TGTGCCAGCAGTTTAGGGGCAGGGGGCGGTGGCGGCTACACCTTC. Translation gives CASSLGAGGGGGYTF. V usage is TRBV27 and J usage is TRBJ1-2; 8 bases align to TRBD1. CDR1 MNHEY and CDR2 SMNVEV come from the germline V gene (reference sequence). V trimming: 2 bases; J trimming: 8 bases; junction bases outside the gene matches: 10. The CDR3 contains 15 residues.

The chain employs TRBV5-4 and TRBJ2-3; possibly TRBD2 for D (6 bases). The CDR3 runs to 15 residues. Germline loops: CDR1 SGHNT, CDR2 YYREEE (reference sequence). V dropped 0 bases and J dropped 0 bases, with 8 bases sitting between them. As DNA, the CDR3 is TGTGCCAGCAGCTTGGGCGGGGCTAGCACAGATACGCAGTATTTT. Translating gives CASSLGGASTDTQYF.

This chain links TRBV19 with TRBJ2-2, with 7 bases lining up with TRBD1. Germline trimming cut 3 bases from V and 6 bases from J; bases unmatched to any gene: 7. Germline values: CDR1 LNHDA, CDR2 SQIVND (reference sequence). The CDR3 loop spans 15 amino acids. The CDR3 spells CASSIGGQGAGELFF. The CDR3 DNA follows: TGTGCCAGTAGTATTGGGGGCCAGGGGGCCGGGGAGCTGTTTTTT.

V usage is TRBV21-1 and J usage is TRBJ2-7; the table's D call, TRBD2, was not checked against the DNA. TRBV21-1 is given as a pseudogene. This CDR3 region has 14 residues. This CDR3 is CASSIRDFTYEQYF. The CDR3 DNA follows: TGTGCCAGCAGCATTCGGGACTTTACCTACGAGCAGTACTTC.

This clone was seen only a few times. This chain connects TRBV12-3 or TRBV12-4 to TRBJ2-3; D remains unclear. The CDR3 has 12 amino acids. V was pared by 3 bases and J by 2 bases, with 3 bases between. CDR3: CASSFITDTQYF. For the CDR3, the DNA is TGTGCCAGCAGTTTTATCACAGATACGCAGTATTTT.

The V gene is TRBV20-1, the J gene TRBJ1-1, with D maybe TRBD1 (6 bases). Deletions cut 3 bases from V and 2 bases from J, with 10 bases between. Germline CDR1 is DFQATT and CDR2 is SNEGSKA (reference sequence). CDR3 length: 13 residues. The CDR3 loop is CSASDRPNTEAFF. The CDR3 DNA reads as TGCAGTGCTAGTGACAGGCCCAACACTGAAGCTTTCTTT.

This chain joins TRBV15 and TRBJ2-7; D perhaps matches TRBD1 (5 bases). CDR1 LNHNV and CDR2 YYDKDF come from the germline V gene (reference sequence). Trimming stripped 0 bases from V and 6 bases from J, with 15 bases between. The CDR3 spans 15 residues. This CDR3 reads CATSRDSRQSGEQYF. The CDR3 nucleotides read TGTGCCACCAGCAGAGATTCGAGACAGTCCGGCGAGCAGTACTTC.

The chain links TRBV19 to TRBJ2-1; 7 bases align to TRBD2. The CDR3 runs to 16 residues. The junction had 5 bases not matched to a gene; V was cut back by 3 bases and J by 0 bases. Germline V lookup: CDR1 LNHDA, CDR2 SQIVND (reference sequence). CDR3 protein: CASSILAASSYNEQFF. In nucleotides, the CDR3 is TGTGCCAGTAGTATTCTAGCGGCTAGCTCCTACAATGAGCAGTTCTTC. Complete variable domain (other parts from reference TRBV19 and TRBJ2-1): DGGITQSPKYLFRKEGQNVTLSCEQNLNHDAMYWYRQDPGQGLRLIYYSQIVNDFQKGDIAEGYSVSREKKESFPLTVTSAQKNPTAFYLCASSILAASSYNEQFFGPGTRLTVL.